This T cell receptor (beta chain) was sequenced for a study of vaccination effects on CD4 cells after COVID-19. Study details: The authors sampled a few convalescent patients early and late after vaccination. Samples gathered post-vaccine arrived a median of 72 days past the second dose.

Notes on this clone: Its antigen remains unknown.

The CDR3 loop spans 13 amino acids. V was shortened by 0 bases and J by 3 bases, with 8 bases between the two germline ends. Germline values: CDR1 SQVTM, CDR2 ANQGSEA. TCRdb's table, derived via immunoSEQ multiplex PCR, lists solely in-frame clones and lacks some. Of roughly 15,000 clones listed, around 82% were seen once; the top ten hold about a sixth. The ViraFEST assay expanded antigen-specific CD4+ T cells with viral peptide pools before sequencing. Subsequent to 10 days of culture, CD4+ T cells were isolated. Infection with SARS-CoV-2 occurred in the person between March and December 2020, and PCR confirmed it. All study participants received two doses of BNT162b2 or mRNA-1273 vaccine. Each culture well received a few million PBMC. These cells were then cultured in IMDM with 10 IU/ml IL-2 and 7.5 to 10 ug/ml peptides. Half-medium exchanges with IL-2 medium took place on days 3 and 7.

The sequenced sample was CD4+ T cells from PBMCs cultured with SARS-CoV-2 spike peptides, obtained after COVID-19 vaccination. This receptor was taken from a human donor who had a prior SARS-CoV-2 infection. The J gene is TRBJ1-2, the V gene TRBV29-1, with D possibly TRBD1 on 6 matching bases. The CDR3 DNA is TGCAGCGTTGAAGAATACAGGGACTATGGCTACACCTTC. Translating it yields CSVEEYRDYGYTF.